The next 17 T cell receptor beta chains were all read from a single sample in a study of cytomegalovirus exposure and HLA in healthy donors. 60 Vbeta and 13 Jbeta primers were used in PCR. Libraries were prepared by immunoSEQ multiplex PCR; TCRdb keeps only in-frame clonotypes and omits some of them. The sample includes 100,000 to 150,000 clones, 82% of them seen just once. Source material: PBMCs. The receptor source for this set is a boy aged 2 to 10 in good health and CMV-seronegative.

The V and J genes are TRBV4-1 and TRBJ1-6; D not certain. The CDR3 totals 17 residues. The germline V and J ends were trimmed by 3 bases and 0 bases, with 12 bases remaining between them. Germline CDR1 MGHRA, CDR2 YSYEKL. CDR3 residues: CASSQSGLSSYNSPLHF. DNA of the CDR3: TGCGCCAGCAGCCAGTCGGGATTGAGCTCCTATAATTCACCCCTCCACTTT.

V usage is TRBV29-1 and J usage is TRBJ1-1; D gene uncertain. Deletions cut 4 bases from V and 3 bases from J, with 12 bases between. The CDR3 extends over 13 amino acids. Germline loops: CDR1 SQVTM, CDR2 ANQGSEA. The CDR3 bases are TGCAGCGTTGGAGTCGGGAGCCACACTGAAGCTTTCTTT. This codes for CSVGVGSHTEAFF.

This clone appeared a few times. This chain's CDR3 is CASSLNGGATDTQYF. CDR3 nucleotide sequence: TGTGCCAGCAGCTTAAACGGGGGGGCGACAGATACGCAGTATTTT. The rearrangement links TRBV13 to TRBJ2-3; TRBD2 matches 8 bases. CDR1 PRHDT and CDR2 FYEKMQ come from the germline V gene (reference sequence). This CDR3 is 15 amino acids long. Trimming at V came to 2 bases and at J to 3 bases, leaving 4 bases not matched to a gene.

This chain uses TRBV6-1 with TRBJ2-2; perhaps TRBD2 as D (5 bases). This CDR3 contains 15 residues. The germline V gene encodes CDR1 MNHNS and CDR2 SASEGT. Trimming cost V 4 bases and J 0 bases, with 9 bases left between them. CDR3 DNA: TGTGCCAGCAGTGCCGGGATATCGAACACCGGGGAGCTGTTTTTT. Translating gives CASSAGISNTGELFF.

The V call is TRBV6-4, the J call TRBJ2-3; 8 nucleotides match TRBD2. This CDR3 spans 15 amino acids. The germline V gene has CDR1 MRHNA and CDR2 SNTAGT. Losses at the gene ends were 5 bases for V and 4 bases for J; bases not matched to a gene: 8. The CDR3 is CASSPHGGAADTQYF. The CDR3 DNA reads as TGTGCCAGCAGTCCCCACGGGGGGGCCGCAGATACGCAGTATTTT.

This clone was detected only once. This chain links TRBV27 with TRBJ1-1; the match to TRBD1 covers 8 bases. The trim removed 10 bases at V and 8 bases at J, leaving 15 bases unmatched. The CDR3 is made up of 14 amino acids. Germline V CDR1 and CDR2: MNHEY, SMNVEV (reference sequence). The DNA for the CDR3 is TGTGCCACCGCAGGGGGCGCGAAAAAGGACGAAGCTTTCTTT. Encoded protein: CATAGGAKKDEAFF.

This sequence joins TRBV30 and TRBJ1-5; TRBD1 matches at 10 bases. The ends lost 0 bases at V and 5 bases at J; junction bases unmatched: 4. From germline, CDR1 is GTSNPN and CDR2 SVGIG (reference sequence). The CDR3 loop spans 15 amino acids. DNA for the CDR3: TGTGCCTGGAGTGTAGGGACAGGGGATTATCAGCCCCAGCATTTT. This sequence encodes CAWSVGTGDYQPQHF.

This clone was detected once. The V call is TRBV30, the J call TRBJ2-3; 7 positions agree with TRBD1. Per germline, CDR1 GTSNPN and CDR2 SVGIG (reference sequence). V shed 5 bases and J 2 bases; nucleotides not matched to a gene: 7. The CDR3 has 14 amino acids. The CDR3 DNA is TGTGCCTGGGTGACAGGGTTACTCACAGATACGCAGTATTTT. This gives the protein CAWVTGLLTDTQYF.

The chain joins TRBV6-6 to TRBJ1-2, with D possibly being TRBD1 (5 bases). CDR3 length: 14 amino acids. V was trimmed by 7 bases and J by 8 bases, leaving 20 bases between them. CDR1 is MNHNY and CDR2 is SVGAGI in the germline V gene (reference sequence). In DNA, the CDR3 is TGTGCCAGCACCCGGTGGTCGGGGGGAAGCGGCTACACCTTC. Protein sequence: CASTRWSGGSGYTF.

The V and J genes are TRBV6-5 and TRBJ2-3, with TRBD1 matching 8 bases. Trimming at V came to 4 bases and at J to 3 bases, leaving 3 bases not matched to a gene. This CDR3 has 14 residues. Germline V gene lookup returns CDR1 MNHEY and CDR2 SVGAGI. The CDR3: CASSLTGVTDTQYF. The DNA of the CDR3 is TGTGCCAGCAGTTTGACAGGGGTTACAGATACGCAGTATTTT.

This rearrangement joins TRBV19 to TRBJ2-1; 10 bases are a match to TRBD1. The ends lost 5 bases at V and 7 bases at J; junction bases unmatched: 14. Looked up from germline, CDR1 is LNHDA and CDR2 is SQIVND (reference sequence). The CDR3 is 17 residues long. CDR3 DNA sequence: TGTGCCAGTAGTCGATACTTACCGGGACAGGGGATTAATGAGCAGTTCTTC. It translates to CASSRYLPGQGINEQFF.

This clone has more than one count but fewer than ten. This chain joins TRBV4-1 and TRBJ1-5; TRBD1 matches 7 bases. The CDR3 runs 14 residues. The ends lost 6 bases at V and 7 bases at J; junction bases unmatched: 9. Germline assignment: CDR1 MGHRA and CDR2 YSYEKL. The DNA for the CDR3 is TGCGCCAGCAGAGAAACAGGGGATTCACAGCCCCAGCATTTT. It encodes CASRETGDSQPQHF.

The J gene is TRBJ1-2, the V gene TRBV6-4, with a tentative D call TRBD1 (5 bases). V was pared by 4 bases and J by 1 base, with 19 bases between. This CDR3 comprises 17 residues. Germline values: CDR1 MRHNA, CDR2 SNTAGT. The CDR3 here is CASSVEGGATFNYGYTF. In DNA form, the CDR3 reads TGTGCCAGCAGTGTGGAGGGAGGGGCGACATTTAACTATGGCTACACCTTC.

The chain links TRBV6-4 to TRBJ2-3, with 10 bases matching TRBD1. Germline lookup yields CDR1 MRHNA and CDR2 SNTAGT. The CDR3 covers 15 residues. V lost 0 bases, J lost 4 bases, and 1 base stayed unmatched. This CDR3 reads CASSDSTGGPDTQYF. CDR3 DNA sequence: TGTGCCAGCAGTGACTCGACAGGGGGCCCAGATACGCAGTATTTT.

The chain combines TRBV6-1 with TRBJ1-3; 7 nucleotides align to TRBD1. The CDR3 spans 14 residues. J was trimmed by 9 bases and V by 3 bases; bases with no gene match: 8. Germline V gives CDR1 MNHNS, CDR2 SASEGT. CDR3 loop: CASSDLDRVGTIYF. CDR3 bases: TGTGCCAGCAGTGATCTCGACAGGGTGGGCACCATATATTTT.

The genes are TRBV12-5 and TRBJ2-5; D perhaps matches TRBD1 (6 bases). The V gene's germline CDR1 is LGHNT and CDR2 FRNRAP. CDR3 length: 16 amino acids. The V end lost 2 bases, the J end lost 1 base, and 14 bases lay between the germline ends. Here the CDR3 reads CASGLNQGQIQETQYF. CDR3 nucleotides: TGTGCTAGTGGTTTGAACCAAGGACAGATCCAAGAGACCCAGTACTTC.

V usage is TRBV9 and J usage is TRBJ1-2; a weak D match, TRBD1 (5 bases). Trimming cost V 3 bases and J 8 bases, with 29 bases left between them. The CDR3 runs 18 residues. Germline assignment: CDR1 SGDLS and CDR2 YYNGEE. CDR3 in DNA: TGTGCCAGCAGCGCGGGTTCCCCTTCCCGACCAAGTCGGGGGGGCTACACCTTC. It is translated as CASSAGSPSRPSRGGYTF.